A selection of T cell receptor beta chains follows, all from one sample in a study of T cell responses to AZD1222 COVID-19 vaccine. Sequencing used immunoSEQ multiplex PCR; TCRdb keeps in-frame clones, though not all of them. Here the sample spans about 130,000 clones, approximately 94% being singletons. Sequencing was performed on peripheral blood, taken on day 0 of AZD1222 vaccination. All receptors derive from an adult in good health. Each CDR3 is given with its conserved first and last residue. D genes are given only for firm matches. The size of a clone is reported for some rows only, either as once, few or many, or as a class for expanded clones.

>TRBV7-8|TRBJ1-3|NA|NA
TGTGCCAGCAGCCCCCGAGGTAGTTCCTCTGGAAACACCATATATTTT
CASSPRGSSSGNTIYF
>TRBV2|TRBJ1-4|NA|NA
TGTGCCAGCAGTGCCCCCACTTCGGGGTATAGTAATGAAAAACTGTTTTTT
CASSAPTSGYSNEKLFF
>TRBV7-9|TRBJ2-7|NA|NA
TGTGCCAGCAGCCCGGGTCCTGTCGACGAGCAGTACTTC
CASSPGPVDEQYF
>TRBV28|TRBJ1-2|TRBD1|NA
TGTGCCAGCAGTTTAGATAGACAGGGCTCAAATAACTATGGCTACACCTTC
CASSLDRQGSNNYGYTF
>TRBV27|TRBJ1-2|NA|NA
TGTGCCAGCAGGGACCCTGGGCCCCCCTATGGCTACACCTTC
CASRDPGPPYGYTF
>TRBV29-1|TRBJ2-5|TRBD2|NA
TGCAGCGTTGACGGCAGGGATCGGCTAGCGGGAGAGCAAGAGACCCAGTACTTC
CSVDGRDRLAGEQETQYF
>TRBV7-9|TRBJ2-7|NA|NA
TGTGCCAGCAGCCCAATATACGAGCAGTACTTC
CASSPIYEQYF
>TRBV11-2|TRBJ2-1|TRBD2|NA
TGTGCCAGCAGCTTAGGGGCGGGAGGGCCGAATGAGCAGTTCTTC
CASSLGAGGPNEQFF
>TRBV19|TRBJ2-3|TRBD1|NA
TGTGCCAGTACCCCTCCCGGACAGGGTATGACAGATACGCAGTATTTT
CASTPPGQGMTDTQYF
>TRBV18|TRBJ2-2|NA|NA
TGTGCCAGCTCCCTAGGTGGTACCACCGGGGAGCTGTTTTTT
CASSLGGTTGELFF
>TRBV6-5|TRBJ1-5|TRBD1|NA
TGTGCCAGCCGCTATACACAGGGGAGCAATCAGCCCCAGCATTTT
CASRYTQGSNQPQHF
>TRBV21-1|TRBJ2-3|NA|NA
TGTGCCAGATTAGACAGGGGCGCCACAGATACGCAGTATTTT
CARLDRGATDTQYF
>TRBV27|TRBJ2-2|NA|NA
TGTGCCAGCAGTTTATACCTTACCGGGGAGCTGTTTTTT
CASSLYLTGELFF
>TRBV7-8|TRBJ1-3|NA|NA
TGTGCCAGCAGCTTAGCGGGGGCTGGAAACACCATATATTTT
CASSLAGAGNTIYF
>TRBV6-1|TRBJ2-1|NA|NA
TGTGCCAGCAGTGAAGGAGGACGGTCCTACAATGAGCAGTTCTTC
CASSEGGRSYNEQFF
>TRBV7-3|TRBJ2-5|NA|NA
TGTGCCAGCAGCTTAGATTGGGGGGAGACCCAGTACTTC
CASSLDWGETQYF
>TRBV10-3|TRBJ1-2|TRBD1|NA
TGTGCCATCAGTAAATCGACAGGGAAGAGCTATGGCTACACCTTC
CAISKSTGKSYGYTF
>TRBV7-2|TRBJ1-2|NA|NA
TGTGCCAGCAGCTTAGGGTTCAGCTGGGGATCCAACTATGGCTACACCTTC
CASSLGFSWGSNYGYTF
>TRBV5-6|TRBJ2-5|NA|once
TGTGCCAGCAGCCAAAACCGGCAGATCCAAGAGACCCAGTACTTC
CASSQNRQIQETQYF
>TRBV7-8|TRBJ2-5|TRBD2|NA
TGTGCCAGCAGCTTAGCCGGGACTAGCGGGAGTATAGAGACCCAGTACTTC
CASSLAGTSGSIETQYF
>TRBV2|TRBJ1-2|NA|NA
TGTGCCAGCAGTGATGGCAACTATGGCTACACCTTC
CASSDGNYGYTF
>TRBV19|TRBJ1-1|NA|NA
TGTGCCAGTAGTATAGATCTGAGGCCTGGGGGTAGGAACACTGAAGCTTTCTTT
CASSIDLRPGGRNTEAFF
>TRBV28|TRBJ2-7|NA|NA
TGTGCCACCACCGGGACACCTAGCTCCTACGAGCAGTACTTC
CATTGTPSSYEQYF
>TRBV5-6|TRBJ2-7|TRBD2|medium-sized
TGTGCCAGCAGCCCAAGAGCGGGAGGGCCCTTAGGTTTTAACGAGCAGTACTTC
CASSPRAGGPLGFNEQYF
>TRBV18|TRBJ2-3|NA|NA
TGTGCCAGCTCACCGGGACTCTCCACAGATACGCAGTATTTT
CASSPGLSTDTQYF
>TRBV6-5|TRBJ2-7|TRBD1|NA
TGTGCCAGCAGCTGGGGACAGGGGAGGGGTTACGAGCAGTACTTC
CASSWGQGRGYEQYF
>TRBV6-2/TRBV6-3|TRBJ2-7|NA|NA
TGTGCCAGCAGCTCCCTCCTGGAGCAGTACTTC
CASSSLLEQYF
>TRBV4-1|TRBJ1-1|NA|NA
TGCGCCAGCAGCCAGCACCAGGAGGACGGCACTGAAGCTTTCTTT
CASSQHQEDGTEAFF
>TRBV5-4|TRBJ2-1|TRBD1|NA
TGTGCCAGCAGCTTGGGACAGGGATTAGGGAATGAGCAGTTCTTC
CASSLGQGLGNEQFF
>TRBV5-4|TRBJ2-1|TRBD1|once
TGTGCCAGCAGCTTCTCCGGGACAGGGGTAAATGAGCAGTTCTTC
CASSFSGTGVNEQFF
>TRBV7-9|TRBJ2-3|TRBD2|few
TGTGCCGGAGTGAGACTAGCGGGATCCACAGATACGCAGTATTTT
CAGVRLAGSTDTQYF
>TRBV6-5|TRBJ1-3|NA|NA
TGTGCCAGCTCCACTAGCAGAGGCTCTGGAAACACCATATATTTT
CASSTSRGSGNTIYF
>TRBV11-2|TRBJ2-3|NA|NA
TGTGCCAGCAGCTTCCCCCCCTTGGCCGATACGCAGTATTTT
CASSFPPLADTQYF
>TRBV30|TRBJ1-4|TRBD1|NA
TGTGCCTCCAACGGGGACAGCTCTAATGAAAAACTGTTTTTT
CASNGDSSNEKLFF
>TRBV19|TRBJ2-1|TRBD1|NA
TGTGCCAGTGAAACCGACAGGGGGCTTTACAATGAGCAGTTCTTC
CASETDRGLYNEQFF
>TRBV2|TRBJ2-7|NA|NA
TGTGCCAGCACCAAAGAGTACGAGCAGTACTTC
CASTKEYEQYF
>TRBV24-1|TRBJ1-4|NA|NA
TGTGCCACCAGTGATGTCCCCCCGGGGGCAAGGGAAAAACTGTTTTTT
CATSDVPPGAREKLFF
>TRBV7-2|TRBJ2-5|NA|NA
TGTGCCAGCAGCTTAGATGCTCGAGAGACCCAGTACTTC
CASSLDARETQYF
>TRBV15|TRBJ1-2|NA|once
TGTGCCACCAGCAAAGGGGACTATGGCTACACCTTC
CATSKGDYGYTF
>TRBV18|TRBJ2-7|NA|NA
TGTGCCAGCTCACCCGGGTACGGACAAATCTACGAGCAGTACTTC
CASSPGYGQIYEQYF
>TRBV30|TRBJ1-2|NA|once
TGTGCCTGGAGTGTGAAGGGAGACACTACTCAATTTGGTGCCTTC
CAWSVKGDTTQFGAF